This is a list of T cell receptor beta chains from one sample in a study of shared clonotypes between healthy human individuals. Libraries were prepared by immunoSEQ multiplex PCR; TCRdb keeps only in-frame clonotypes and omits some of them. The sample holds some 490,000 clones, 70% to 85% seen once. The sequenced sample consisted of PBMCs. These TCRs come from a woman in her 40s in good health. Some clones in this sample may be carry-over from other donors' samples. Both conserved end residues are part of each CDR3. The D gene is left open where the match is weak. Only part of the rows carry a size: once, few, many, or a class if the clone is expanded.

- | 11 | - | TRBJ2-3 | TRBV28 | TGTGCCAGCAGGGCGGGAGATACGCAGTATTTT | CASRAGDTQYF
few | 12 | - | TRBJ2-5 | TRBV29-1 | TGCAGCGTTGGACAGATCCAAGAGACCCAGTACTTC | CSVGQIQETQYF
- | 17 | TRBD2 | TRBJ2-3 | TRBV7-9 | TGTGCCAGCAGCTCACTAGCGGGAGGGCCCTCGGGGGATACGCAGTATTTT | CASSSLAGGPSGDTQYF
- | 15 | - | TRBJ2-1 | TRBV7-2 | TGTGCCAGCAGCCGAGTCGAGGGGGGGTGGAATGAGCAGTTCTTC | CASSRVEGGWNEQFF
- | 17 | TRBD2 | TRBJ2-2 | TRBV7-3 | TGTGCCAGCAGCTTACGGCGCGGGAGTACGGACACCGGGGAGCTGTTTTTT | CASSLRRGSTDTGELFF
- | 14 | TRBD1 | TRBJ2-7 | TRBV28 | TGTGCCAGCACCCTCCCGGGACAGGGCTACGAGCAGTACTTC | CASTLPGQGYEQYF
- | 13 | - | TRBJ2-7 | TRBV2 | TGTGCCAGCAGTGAAGGGTGGGCCACCGAGCAGTACTTC | CASSEGWATEQYF
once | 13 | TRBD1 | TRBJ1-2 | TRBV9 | TGTGCCAGCAGCGGTGGCAGGGGGTATGGCTACACCTTC | CASSGGRGYGYTF
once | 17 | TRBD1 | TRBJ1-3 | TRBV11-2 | TGTGCCAGCTCGAGGACAGGGGGCTTCTTGACTGGAAACACCATATATTTT | CASSRTGGFLTGNTIYF
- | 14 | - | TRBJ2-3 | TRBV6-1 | TGTGCCAGCAGTGAAGTTCGGGACACAGATACGCAGTATTTT | CASSEVRDTDTQYF
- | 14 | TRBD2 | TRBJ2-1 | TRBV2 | TGTGCCAGCAGAGGGACTAGCGTCTACAATGAGCAGTTCTTC | CASRGTSVYNEQFF
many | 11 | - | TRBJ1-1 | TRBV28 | TGTGCCAGCAGGGGGACCACTGAAGCTTTCTTT | CASRGTTEAFF
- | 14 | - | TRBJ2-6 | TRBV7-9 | TGTGCCACCACACAAAACTCTGGGGCCAACGTCCTGACTTTC | CATTQNSGANVLTF
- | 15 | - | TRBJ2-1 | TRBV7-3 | TGTGCCAGCAGCTCAGATAGTGTCTCCTACAATGAGCAGTTCTTC | CASSSDSVSYNEQFF
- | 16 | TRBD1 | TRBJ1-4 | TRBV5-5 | TGTGCCAGCAGCTTGTTCGACAGGGCAACTAATGAAAAACTGTTTTTT | CASSLFDRATNEKLFF
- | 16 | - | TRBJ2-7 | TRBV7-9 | TGTGCCAGCAGCCCAATCGGCGGGACCTCAACCTACGAGCAGTACTTC | CASSPIGGTSTYEQYF
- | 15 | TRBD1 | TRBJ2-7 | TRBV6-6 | TGTGCCAGCAGTTCTGGGACAGGAGGTCCCTACGAGCAGTACTTC | CASSSGTGGPYEQYF
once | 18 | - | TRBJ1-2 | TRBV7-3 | TGTGCCAGCAGCTTAACAGGGGGGGACCCATTAGCTAACTATGGCTACACCTTC | CASSLTGGDPLANYGYTF